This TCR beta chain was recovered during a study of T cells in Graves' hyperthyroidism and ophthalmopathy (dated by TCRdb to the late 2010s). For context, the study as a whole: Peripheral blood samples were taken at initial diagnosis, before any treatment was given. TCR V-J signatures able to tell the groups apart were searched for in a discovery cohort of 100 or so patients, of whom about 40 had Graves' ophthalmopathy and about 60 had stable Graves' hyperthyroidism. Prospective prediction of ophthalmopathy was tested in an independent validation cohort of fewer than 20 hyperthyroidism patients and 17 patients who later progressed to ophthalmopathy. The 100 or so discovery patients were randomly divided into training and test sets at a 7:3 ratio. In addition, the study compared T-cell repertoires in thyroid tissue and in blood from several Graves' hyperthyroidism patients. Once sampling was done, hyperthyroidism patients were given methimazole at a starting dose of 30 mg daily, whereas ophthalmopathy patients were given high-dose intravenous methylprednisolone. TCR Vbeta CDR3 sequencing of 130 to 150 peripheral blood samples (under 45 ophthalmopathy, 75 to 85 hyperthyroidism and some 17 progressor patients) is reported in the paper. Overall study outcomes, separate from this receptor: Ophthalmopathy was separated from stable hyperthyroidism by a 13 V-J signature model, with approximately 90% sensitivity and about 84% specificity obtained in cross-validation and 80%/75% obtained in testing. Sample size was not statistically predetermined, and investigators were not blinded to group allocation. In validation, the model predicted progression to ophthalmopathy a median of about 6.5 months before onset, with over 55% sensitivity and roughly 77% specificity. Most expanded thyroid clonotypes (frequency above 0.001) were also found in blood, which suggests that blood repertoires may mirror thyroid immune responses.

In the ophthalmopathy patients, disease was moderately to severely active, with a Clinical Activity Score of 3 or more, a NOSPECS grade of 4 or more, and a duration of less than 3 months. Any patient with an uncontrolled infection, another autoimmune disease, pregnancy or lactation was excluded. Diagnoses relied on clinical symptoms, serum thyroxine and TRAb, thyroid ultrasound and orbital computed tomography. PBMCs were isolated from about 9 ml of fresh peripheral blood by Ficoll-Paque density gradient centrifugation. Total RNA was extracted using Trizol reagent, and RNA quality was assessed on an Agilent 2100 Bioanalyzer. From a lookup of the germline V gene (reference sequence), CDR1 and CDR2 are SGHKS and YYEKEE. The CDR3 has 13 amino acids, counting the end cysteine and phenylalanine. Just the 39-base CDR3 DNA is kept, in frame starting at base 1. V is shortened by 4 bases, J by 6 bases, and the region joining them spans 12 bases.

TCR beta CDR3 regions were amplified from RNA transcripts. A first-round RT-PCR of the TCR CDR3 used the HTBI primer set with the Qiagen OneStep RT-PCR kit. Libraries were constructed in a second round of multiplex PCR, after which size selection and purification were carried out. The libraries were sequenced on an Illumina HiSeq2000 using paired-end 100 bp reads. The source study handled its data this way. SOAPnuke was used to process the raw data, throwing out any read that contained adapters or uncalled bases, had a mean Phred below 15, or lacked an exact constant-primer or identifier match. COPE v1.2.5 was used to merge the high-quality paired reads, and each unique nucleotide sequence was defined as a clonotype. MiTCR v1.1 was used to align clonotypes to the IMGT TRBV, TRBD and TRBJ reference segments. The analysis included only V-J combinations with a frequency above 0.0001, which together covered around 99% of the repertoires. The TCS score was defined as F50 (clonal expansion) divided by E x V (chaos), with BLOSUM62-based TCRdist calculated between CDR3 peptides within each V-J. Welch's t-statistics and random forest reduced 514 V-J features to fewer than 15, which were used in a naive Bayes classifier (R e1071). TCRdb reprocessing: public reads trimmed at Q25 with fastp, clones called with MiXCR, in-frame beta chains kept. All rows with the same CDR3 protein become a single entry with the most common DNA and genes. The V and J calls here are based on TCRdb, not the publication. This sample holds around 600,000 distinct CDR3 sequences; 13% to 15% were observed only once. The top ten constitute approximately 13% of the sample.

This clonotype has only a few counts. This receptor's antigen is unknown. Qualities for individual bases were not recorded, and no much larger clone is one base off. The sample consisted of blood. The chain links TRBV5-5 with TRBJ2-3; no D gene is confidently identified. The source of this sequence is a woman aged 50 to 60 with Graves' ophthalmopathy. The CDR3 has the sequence CASSLEHEDTQYF. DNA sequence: TGTGCCAGCAGCCTAGAGCATGAGGATACGCAGTATTTT. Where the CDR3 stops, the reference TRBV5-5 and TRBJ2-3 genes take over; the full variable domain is DAGVTQSPTHLIKTRGQQVTLRCSPISGHKSVSWYQQVLGQGPQFIFQYYEKEERGRGNFPDRFSARQFPNYSSELNVNALLLGDSALYLCASSLEHEDTQYFGPGTRLTVL.